The entry below gives a single T cell receptor (beta chain) sequence along with its context. The target antigen is unknown. Extracted from the samples, RNA was reverse transcribed into cDNA to serve as the sequencing template. Only in-frame clones appear in the TCRdb table, and some are missing; sequencing was by immunoSEQ multiplex PCR. The data hold some 110,000 clones, with about three fifths observed a single time. Stated treatment: oral pan-JAK inhibitor, 5-10 mg twice daily. Peripheral blood and lesional scalp punch biopsies were taken from alopecia areata patients. The record originates from a study of CD8+ T cells in alopecia areata. General study results and limits: Among the cells sequenced in scalp samples are also the resident alphabeta T cells of normal skin.

Germline V gene data show CDR1 as GTSNPN and CDR2 as SVGIG (reference sequence). This CDR3 region has 15 residues. V lost 2 bases and J lost 0, with 11 bases in between. This sequence was found in a human donor with alopecia areata. Specimen: CD8+ T cells sorted from blood, collected at week 24, from a patient treated with tofacitinib. V usage is TRBV30 and J usage is TRBJ2-1; D may correspond to TRBD1 or TRBD2 (6 bases each). The DNA of the CDR3 is TGTGCCTGGAGTAGGGGGGTCTACTCCTACAATGAGCAGTTCTTC. As protein: CAWSRGVYSYNEQFF. Using reference TRBV30 and TRBJ2-1 for the parts outside the CDR3, the full variable domain is SQTIHQWPATLVQPVGSPLSLECTVEGTSNPNLYWYRQAAGRGLQLLFYSVGIGQISSEVPQNLSASRPQDRQFILSSKKLLLSDSGFYLCAWSRGVYSYNEQFFGPGTRLTVL.